This T cell receptor beta chain is from a study of early T cells in non-severe SARS-CoV-2 infection. About the study: It was bulk RNA from unsorted whole blood that was sequenced, and the chains were unpaired.

Overall study results and limits: Private and CD4 specificities were missed by VDJdb matching, skewed to anti-spike CD8.

Germline-derived CDR1 and CDR2 are DFQATT and SNEGSKA (reference sequence). V was pared by 6 bases and J by 3 bases, with 14 bases of the junction left unmatched. This CDR3 has 16 amino acids. In the library, individual cDNA molecules carried attached unique molecular identifiers. TCRdb re-called the 5' RACE reads with MiXCR, one entry per CDR3 protein. The data show under 95,000 distinct CDR3 sequences, approximately 15% seen once. This clonotype came up a few times. The antigen is undetermined. The V gene is TRBV20-1, the J gene TRBJ2-1; 7 nucleotides agree with TRBD2. Sequenced: whole blood. The sequence was obtained from an adult who was a healthcare worker with PCR-confirmed SARS-CoV-2 infection or an uninfected control (not recorded which). The CDR3 DNA follows: TGCAGTGCCAAAGGGGCGCGGGGGACGCTCTACAATGAGCAGTTCTTC. It specifies CSAKGARGTLYNEQFF.